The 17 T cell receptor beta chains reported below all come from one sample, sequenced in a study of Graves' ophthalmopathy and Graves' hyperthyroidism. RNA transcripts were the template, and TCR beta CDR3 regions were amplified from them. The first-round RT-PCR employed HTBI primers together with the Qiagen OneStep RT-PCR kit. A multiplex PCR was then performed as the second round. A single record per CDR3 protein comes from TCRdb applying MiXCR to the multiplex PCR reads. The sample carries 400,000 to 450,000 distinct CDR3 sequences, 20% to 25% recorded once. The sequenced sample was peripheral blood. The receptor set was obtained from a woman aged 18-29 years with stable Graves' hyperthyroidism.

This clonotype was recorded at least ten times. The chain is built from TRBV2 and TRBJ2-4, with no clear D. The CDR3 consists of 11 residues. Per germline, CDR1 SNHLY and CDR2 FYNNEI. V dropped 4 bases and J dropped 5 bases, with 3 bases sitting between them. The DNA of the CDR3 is TGTGCCAGCAGTGGGGAAAACATTCAGTACTTC. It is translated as CASSGENIQYF. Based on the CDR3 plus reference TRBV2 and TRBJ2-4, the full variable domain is EPEVTQTPSHQVTQMGQEVILRCVPISNHLYFYWYRQILGQKVEFLVSFYNNEISEKSEIFDDQFSVERPDGSNFTLKIRSTKLEDSAMYFCASSGENIQYFGAGTRLSVL.

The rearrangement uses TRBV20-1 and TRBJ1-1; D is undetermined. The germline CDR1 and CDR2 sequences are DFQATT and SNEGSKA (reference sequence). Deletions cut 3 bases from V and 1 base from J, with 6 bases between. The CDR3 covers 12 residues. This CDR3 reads CSASFGNTEAFF. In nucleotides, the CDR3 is TGCAGTGCTAGTTTCGGGAACACTGAAGCTTTCTTT.

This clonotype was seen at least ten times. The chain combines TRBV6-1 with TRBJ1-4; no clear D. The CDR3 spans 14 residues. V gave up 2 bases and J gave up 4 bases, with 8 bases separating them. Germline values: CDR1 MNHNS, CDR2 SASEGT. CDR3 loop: CASSESAVNEKLFF. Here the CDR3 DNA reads TGTGCCAGCAGTGAATCGGCAGTTAATGAAAAACTGTTTTTT.

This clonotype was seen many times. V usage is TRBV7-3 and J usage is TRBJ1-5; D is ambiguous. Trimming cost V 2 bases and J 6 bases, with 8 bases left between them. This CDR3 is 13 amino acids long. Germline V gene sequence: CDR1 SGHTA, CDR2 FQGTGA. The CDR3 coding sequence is TGTGCCAGCAGCTTAGGTGCGAGTCAGCCCCAGCATTTT. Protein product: CASSLGASQPQHF.

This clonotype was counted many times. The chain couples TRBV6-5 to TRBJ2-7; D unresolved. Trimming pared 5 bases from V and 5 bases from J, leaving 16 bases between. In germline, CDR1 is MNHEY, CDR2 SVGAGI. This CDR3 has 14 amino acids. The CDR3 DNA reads TGTGCCAGCAGTCCTTCCTTCCAATTGAACGAGCAGTACTTC. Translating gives CASSPSFQLNEQYF.

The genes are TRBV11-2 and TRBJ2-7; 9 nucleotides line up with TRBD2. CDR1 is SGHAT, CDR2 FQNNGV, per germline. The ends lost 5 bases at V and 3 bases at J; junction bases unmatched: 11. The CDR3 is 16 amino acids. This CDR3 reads CASSPRRGTSNYEQYF. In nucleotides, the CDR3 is TGTGCCAGCAGCCCCCGAAGAGGGACTAGCAACTACGAGCAGTACTTC.

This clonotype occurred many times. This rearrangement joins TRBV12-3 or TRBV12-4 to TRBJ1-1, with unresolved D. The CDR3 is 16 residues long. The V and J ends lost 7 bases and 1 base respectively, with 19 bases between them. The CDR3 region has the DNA TGTGCCAGCACCCAGAAACGGGCCGCGTGGAACACTGAAGCTTTCTTT. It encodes CASTQKRAAWNTEAFF.

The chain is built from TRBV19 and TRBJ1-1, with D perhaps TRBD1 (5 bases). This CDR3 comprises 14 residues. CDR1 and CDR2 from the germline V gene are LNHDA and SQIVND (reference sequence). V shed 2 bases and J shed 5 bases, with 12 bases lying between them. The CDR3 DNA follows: TGTGCCAGTAGTATATCCCGGGGGGAGACTGAAGCTTTCTTT. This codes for CASSISRGETEAFF.

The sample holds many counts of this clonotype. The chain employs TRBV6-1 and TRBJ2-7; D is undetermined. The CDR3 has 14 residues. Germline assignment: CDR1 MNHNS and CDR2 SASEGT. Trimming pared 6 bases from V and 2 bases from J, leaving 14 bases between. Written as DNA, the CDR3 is TGTGCCAGCAGGAGCCGGGCAGAGACCTACGAGCAGTACTTC. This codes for CASRSRAETYEQYF.

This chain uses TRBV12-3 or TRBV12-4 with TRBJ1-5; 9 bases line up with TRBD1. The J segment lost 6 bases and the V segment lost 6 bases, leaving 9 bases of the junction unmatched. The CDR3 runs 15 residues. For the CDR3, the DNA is TGTGCCAGCAGATTGGGGACAGGGTTCGGTCAGCCCCAGCATTTT. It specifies CASRLGTGFGQPQHF.

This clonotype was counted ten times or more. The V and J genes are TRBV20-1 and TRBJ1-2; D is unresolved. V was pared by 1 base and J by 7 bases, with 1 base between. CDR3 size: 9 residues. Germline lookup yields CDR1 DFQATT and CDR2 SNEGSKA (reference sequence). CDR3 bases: TGCAGTGCTAGAGTTGGCTACACCTTC. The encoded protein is CSARVGYTF.

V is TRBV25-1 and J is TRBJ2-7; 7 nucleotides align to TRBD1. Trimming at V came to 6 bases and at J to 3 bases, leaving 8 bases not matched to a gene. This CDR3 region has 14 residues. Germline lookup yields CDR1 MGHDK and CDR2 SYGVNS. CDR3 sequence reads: CASSQSGQFYEQYF. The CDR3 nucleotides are TGTGCCAGCAGCCAGTCGGGACAGTTCTACGAGCAGTACTTC.

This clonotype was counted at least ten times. The CDR3 spells CASGFLDRDDGYTF. The CDR3, as DNA: TGTGCCAGTGGGTTCCTGGACAGGGACGATGGCTACACCTTC. The chain carries TRBV19 and TRBJ1-2; 8 bases are shared with TRBD1. This CDR3 is 14 amino acids long. J lost 6 bases, V lost 8 bases, and 11 bases had no gene match. Germline V gene sequence: CDR1 LNHDA, CDR2 SQIVND (reference sequence).

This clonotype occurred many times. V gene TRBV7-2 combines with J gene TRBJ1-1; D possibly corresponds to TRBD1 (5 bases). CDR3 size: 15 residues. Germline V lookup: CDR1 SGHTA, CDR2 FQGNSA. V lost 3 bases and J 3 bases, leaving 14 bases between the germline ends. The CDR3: CASSLDWGSYTEAFF. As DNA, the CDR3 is TGTGCCAGCAGCTTGGACTGGGGGTCGTACACTGAAGCTTTCTTT.

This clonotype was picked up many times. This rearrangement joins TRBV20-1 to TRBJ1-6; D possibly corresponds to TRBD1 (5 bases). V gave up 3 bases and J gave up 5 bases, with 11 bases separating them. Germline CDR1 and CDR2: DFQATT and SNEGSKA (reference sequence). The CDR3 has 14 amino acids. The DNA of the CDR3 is TGCAGTGCTAGGCAGGGTAGTCATAATTCACCCCTCCACTTT. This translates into CSARQGSHNSPLHF.

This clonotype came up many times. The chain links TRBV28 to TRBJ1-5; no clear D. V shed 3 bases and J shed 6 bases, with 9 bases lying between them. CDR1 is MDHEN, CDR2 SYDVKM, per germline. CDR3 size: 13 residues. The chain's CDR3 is CASSFAPGQPQHF. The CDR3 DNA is TGTGCCAGCAGTTTTGCCCCGGGTCAGCCCCAGCATTTT.

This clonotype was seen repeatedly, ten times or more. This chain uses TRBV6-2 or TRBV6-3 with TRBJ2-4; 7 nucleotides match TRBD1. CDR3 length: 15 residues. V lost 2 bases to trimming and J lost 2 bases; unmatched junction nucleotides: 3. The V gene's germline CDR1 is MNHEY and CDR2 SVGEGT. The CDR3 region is CASSYDRATKNIQYF. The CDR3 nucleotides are TGTGCCAGCAGTTACGACAGGGCCACCAAAAACATTCAGTACTTC.